These T cell receptor beta chains were read from a single sample in a study of CD8 T cells in ankylosing spondylitis. Each CDR3 protein is one row after TCRdb ran MiXCR on the 5' RACE reads. The data hold over 100,000 distinct CDR3 sequences, with approximately 10% observed a single time. Sequencing was performed on blood, either unsorted or a sorted T cell fraction (not recorded which). Receptors originate from a female donor with ankylosing spondylitis or in good health (not recorded which). CDR3s include the opening cysteine and the closing phenylalanine or tryptophan. A D gene is named only where the DNA matches it firmly. Where a row states a size, it is once, few, many or the class of an expanded clone; other rows omit it.

V	J	size	D	CDR3	DNA
TRBV5-1	TRBJ2-7	-	TRBD2	CASSLGGRALGEQYF	TGCGCCAGCAGCTTGGGCGGGAGGGCCTTGGGCGAGCAGTACTTC
TRBV20-1	TRBJ1-5	many	-	CSARSRPGSNQPQHF	TGCAGTGCGAGGTCCCGACCGGGGAGCAATCAGCCCCAGCATTTT
TRBV28	TRBJ2-7	few	TRBD1	CASSRPGTGDYEQYF	TGTGCCAGCAGCCGCCCGGGGACAGGGGACTACGAGCAGTACTTC
TRBV27	TRBJ2-3	many	-	CASTSSEFYTDTQYF	TGTGCCAGCACCAGCAGCGAATTTTACACAGATACGCAGTATTTT
TRBV5-1	TRBJ1-1	many	-	CASSLDRLNTEAFF	TGCGCCAGCAGCTTGGACAGGCTGAACACTGAAGCTTTCTTT
TRBV5-1	TRBJ1-2	many	TRBD1	CASSPGNTGGDGYTF	TGCGCCAGCAGCCCTGGGAACACAGGGGGCGATGGCTACACCTTC
TRBV19	TRBJ1-1	few	-	CASSTGPMNTEAFF	TGTGCCAGTAGTACGGGCCCCATGAACACTGAAGCTTTCTTT
TRBV20-1	TRBJ1-2	-	-	CSQSREGGYTF	TGCAGTCAATCCCGAGAGGGTGGCTACACCTTC
TRBV19	TRBJ1-2	many	-	CASSPRGNYGYTF	TGTGCCAGTAGTCCGCGAGGGAACTATGGCTACACCTTC
TRBV5-6	TRBJ1-2	many	TRBD1	CASSRPGTGFGNYGYTF	TGTGCCAGCAGCCGTCCCGGGACAGGGTTCGGTAACTATGGCTACACCTTC
TRBV20-1	TRBJ2-3	many	-	CSARLSTDTQYF	TGCAGTGCTAGACTCAGCACAGATACGCAGTATTTT
TRBV29-1	TRBJ2-3	many	TRBD2	CSVQSGRAADTQYF	TGCAGCGTCCAAAGCGGGAGGGCCGCAGATACGCAGTATTTT
TRBV7-2	TRBJ2-1	many	-	CASSLGSPTNNEQFF	TGTGCCAGCAGCTTAGGCTCCCCTACTAACAATGAGCAGTTCTTC
TRBV18	TRBJ1-2	few	-	CASSPPGTYGYTF	TGTGCCAGCTCACCACCGGGTACCTATGGCTACACCTTC
TRBV18	TRBJ2-5	many	TRBD2	CASSLPSGDFQETQYF	TGTGCCAGCTCATTGCCTAGCGGGGATTTCCAAGAGACCCAGTACTTC
TRBV25-1	TRBJ1-5	-	-	CASSDGGDGQPQHF	TGTGCCAGCAGTGATGGGGGGGACGGTCAGCCCCAGCATTTT
TRBV2	TRBJ2-1	many	-	CASSYAGEQFF	TGTGCCAGCAGCTATGCGGGGGAGCAGTTCTTC
TRBV5-1	TRBJ2-3	many	-	CASSSDRQNTQYF	TGCGCCAGCAGCTCCGATCGGCAGAATACGCAGTATTTT
TRBV20-1	TRBJ1-2	many	-	CSARSSYGYTF	TGCAGTGCTAGATCGAGTTATGGCTACACCTTC
TRBV11-1	TRBJ1-1	few	TRBD1	CASSPGQGEDTEAFF	TGTGCCAGCAGCCCGGGACAGGGGGAAGACACTGAAGCTTTCTTT
TRBV5-1	TRBJ1-2	many	-	CASRTENYGYTF	TGCGCCAGCAGAACGGAGAACTATGGCTACACCTTC
TRBV3-1	TRBJ2-3	many	-	CASSLMGTRGPDTQYF	TGTGCCAGCAGCCTAATGGGGACAAGGGGACCAGATACGCAGTATTTT
TRBV20-1	TRBJ2-7	many	TRBD2	CSARVGLVSSYEQYF	TGCAGTGCTAGAGTGGGACTAGTTTCCTCCTACGAGCAGTACTTC
TRBV2	TRBJ2-1	few	-	CASTNQARGRHNEQFF	TGTGCCAGCACCAACCAGGCGAGAGGGAGACACAATGAGCAGTTCTTC
TRBV6-1	TRBJ2-1	many	-	CASRSGSSYNEQFF	TGTGCCAGCAGGTCGGGGAGCTCCTACAATGAGCAGTTCTTC
TRBV12-3/TRBV12-4	TRBJ2-5	many	-	CASLRETQYF	TGTGCCAGCCTCCGAGAGACCCAGTACTTC
TRBV5-6	TRBJ2-7	many	-	CASSLTGGGAYEQYF	TGTGCCAGCAGCTTGACAGGTGGAGGGGCCTACGAGCAGTACTTC
TRBV5-6	TRBJ1-5	-	-	CASSLSWGNQPQHF	TGTGCCAGCAGCTTGAGCTGGGGTAATCAGCCCCAGCATTTT
TRBV2	TRBJ1-6	many	-	CASARGGNSPLHF	TGTGCCAGCGCGCGCGGGGGTAATTCACCCCTCCACTTT
TRBV20-1	TRBJ2-7	many	-	CSASLGWALGTYEQYF	TGCAGTGCTAGCCTTGGTTGGGCCCTGGGGACCTACGAGCAGTACTTC
TRBV28	TRBJ2-5	-	TRBD1	CASSSIATGEETQYF	TGTGCCAGCAGTTCCATCGCGACAGGGGAAGAGACCCAGTACTTC
TRBV5-1	TRBJ2-1	many	-	CASSFQSSYNEQFF	TGCGCCAGCAGCTTCCAGAGCTCCTACAATGAGCAGTTCTTC
TRBV20-1	TRBJ2-3	many	TRBD2	CSARIAGGPDTQYF	TGCAGTGCTCGAATAGCGGGAGGGCCGGATACGCAGTATTTT
TRBV5-1	TRBJ2-3	many	TRBD1	CASSLGTGGDTQYF	TGCGCCAGCAGCCTCGGGACAGGGGGAGATACGCAGTATTTT
TRBV6-5	TRBJ2-1	many	-	CASSYQGHPQGEQFF	TGTGCCAGCAGTTACCAGGGCCACCCCCAGGGTGAGCAGTTCTTC
TRBV20-1	TRBJ2-2	many	-	CSARPDKPWTGELFF	TGCAGTGCTAGACCTGACAAGCCGTGGACCGGGGAGCTGTTTTTT
TRBV12-3/TRBV12-4	TRBJ1-4	many	-	CASSFGLGLRDEKLFF	TGTGCCAGCAGCTTTGGTCTGGGGCTGAGGGATGAAAAACTGTTTTTT
TRBV5-6	TRBJ1-1	many	-	CASSFLSNKNTEAFF	TGTGCCAGCAGCTTTCTCTCCAACAAGAACACTGAAGCTTTCTTT
TRBV14	TRBJ2-1	many	TRBD2	CASSQAKLAESSYNEQFF	TGTGCCAGCAGCCAGGCTAAACTAGCGGAGAGCTCCTACAATGAGCAGTTCTTC
TRBV29-1	TRBJ1-1	many	TRBD1	CSAWDSMNTEAFF	TGCAGCGCCTGGGACAGCATGAACACTGAAGCTTTCTTT
TRBV4-1	TRBJ2-4	few	-	CASSQADSLAKNIQYF	TGCGCCAGCAGCCAAGCCGACAGTTTAGCCAAAAACATTCAGTACTTC
TRBV5-6	TRBJ1-2	many	-	CASSPTGIYGYTF	TGTGCCAGCAGCCCGACCGGGATCTATGGCTACACCTTC
TRBV5-1	TRBJ2-3	few	TRBD2	CASSGPGLAGADTQYF	TGCGCCAGCAGCGGACCGGGACTAGCAGGCGCAGATACGCAGTATTTT
TRBV28	TRBJ1-3	many	-	CASSLWGVSGNTIYF	TGTGCCAGCAGTTTATGGGGTGTCTCTGGAAACACCATATATTTT
TRBV3-1	TRBJ1-1	many	TRBD1	CASSQVETGGYTEAFF	TGTGCCAGCAGCCAAGTAGAGACAGGGGGCTACACTGAAGCTTTCTTT
TRBV9	TRBJ2-5	-	-	CTSSVTGGPYQETQYF	TGTACCAGCAGCGTAACCGGGGGGCCGTACCAAGAGACCCAGTACTTC